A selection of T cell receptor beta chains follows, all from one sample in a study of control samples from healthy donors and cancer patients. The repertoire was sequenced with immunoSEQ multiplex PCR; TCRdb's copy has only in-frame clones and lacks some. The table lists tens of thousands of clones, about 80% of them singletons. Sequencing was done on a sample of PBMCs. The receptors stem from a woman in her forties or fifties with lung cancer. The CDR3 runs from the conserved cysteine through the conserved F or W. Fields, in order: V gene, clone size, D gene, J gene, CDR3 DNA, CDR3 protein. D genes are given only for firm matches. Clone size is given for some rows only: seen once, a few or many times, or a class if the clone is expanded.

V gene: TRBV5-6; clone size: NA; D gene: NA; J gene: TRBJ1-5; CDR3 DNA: TGTGCCAGCACCACAGGTGGAGTCAATCAGCCCCAGCATTTT; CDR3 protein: CASTTGGVNQPQHF
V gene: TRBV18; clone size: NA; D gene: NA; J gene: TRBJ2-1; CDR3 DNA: TGTGCCAGCTCACCAGGGCATGAGCAGTTCTTC; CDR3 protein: CASSPGHEQFF
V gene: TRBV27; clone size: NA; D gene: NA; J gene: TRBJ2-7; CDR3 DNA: TGTGCCAGCAGTTCGGACCGCTACGAGCAGTACTTC; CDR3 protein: CASSSDRYEQYF
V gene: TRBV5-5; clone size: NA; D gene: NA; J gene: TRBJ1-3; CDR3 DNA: TGTGCCAGCTTACAGACAGGCCCAACTGGAAACACCATATATTTT; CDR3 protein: CASLQTGPTGNTIYF
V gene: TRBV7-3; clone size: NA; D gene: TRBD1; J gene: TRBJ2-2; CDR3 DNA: TGTGCCAGCAGCCCCCAGGGGGACACCGGGGAGCTGTTTTTT; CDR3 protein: CASSPQGDTGELFF
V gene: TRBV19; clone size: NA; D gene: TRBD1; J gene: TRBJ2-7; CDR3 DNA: TGTGCCAGTAGTATCGGGACAGGGTCCCACGAGCAGTACTTC; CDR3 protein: CASSIGTGSHEQYF
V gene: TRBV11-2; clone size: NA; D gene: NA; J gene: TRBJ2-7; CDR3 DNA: TGTGCCAGCAGCTTAGTGGTACAGGGCCACGAGCAGTACTTC; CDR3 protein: CASSLVVQGHEQYF
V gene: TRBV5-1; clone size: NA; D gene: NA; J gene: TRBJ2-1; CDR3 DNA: TGCGCCAGCAGCGTTATGGCGGGGCCGCATGAGCAGTTCTTC; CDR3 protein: CASSVMAGPHEQFF
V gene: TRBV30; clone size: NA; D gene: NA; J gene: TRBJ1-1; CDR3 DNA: TGTGCCTGGGCCAGGGTTAACACTGAAGCTTTCTTT; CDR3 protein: CAWARVNTEAFF
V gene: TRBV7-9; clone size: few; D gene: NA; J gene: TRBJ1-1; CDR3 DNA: TGTGCCAGCAGCTCACAGGAGAAAGCTTTCTTT; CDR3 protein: CASSSQEKAFF
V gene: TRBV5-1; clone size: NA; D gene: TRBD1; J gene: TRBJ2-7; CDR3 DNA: TGCGCCAGCAGCTTGGGGGGCGGGACAGGTCTCTACGAGCAGTACTTC; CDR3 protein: CASSLGGGTGLYEQYF
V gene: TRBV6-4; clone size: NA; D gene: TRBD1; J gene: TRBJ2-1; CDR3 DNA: TGTGCCAGCAGTCTGACAGGGGGCATGGAGCAGTTCTTC; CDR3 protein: CASSLTGGMEQFF
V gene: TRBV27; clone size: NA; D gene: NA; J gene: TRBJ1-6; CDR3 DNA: TGTGCCAGCAGTTCGTTCGGTTCACCCCTCCACTTT; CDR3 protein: CASSSFGSPLHF
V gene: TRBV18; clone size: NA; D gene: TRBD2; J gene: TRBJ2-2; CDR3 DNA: TGTGCCAGCTCATCGGGACTAGCGGGGAACACCGGGGAGCTGTTTTTT; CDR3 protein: CASSSGLAGNTGELFF
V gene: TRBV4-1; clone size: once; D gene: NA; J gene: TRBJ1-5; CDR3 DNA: TGCGCCAGCAGCCTTTACAGGGCTCAGCCCCAGCATTTT; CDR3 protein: CASSLYRAQPQHF
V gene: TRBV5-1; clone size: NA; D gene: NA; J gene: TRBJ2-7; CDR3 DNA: TGCGCCAGCAGTGGGCTTGGAGGGGCGGTTTCCTACGAGCAGTACTTC; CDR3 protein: CASSGLGGAVSYEQYF
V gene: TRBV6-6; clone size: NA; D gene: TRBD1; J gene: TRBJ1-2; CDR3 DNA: TGTGCCAGCAGTTACATAGGACAGGGTAACTATGGCTACACCTTC; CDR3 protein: CASSYIGQGNYGYTF
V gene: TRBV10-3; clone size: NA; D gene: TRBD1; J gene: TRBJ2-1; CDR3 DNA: TGTGCCATCAGTGTCGAGGGGGCGGACAATGAGCAGTTCTTC; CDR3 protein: CAISVEGADNEQFF
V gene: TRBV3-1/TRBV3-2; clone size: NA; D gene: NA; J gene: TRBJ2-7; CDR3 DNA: TGTGCCAGCAGCCCACCAGGAGGAAGGGAGCACGAGCAGTACTTC; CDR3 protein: CASSPPGGREHEQYF
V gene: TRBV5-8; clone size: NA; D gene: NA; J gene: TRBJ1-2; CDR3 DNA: TGTGCCAGCGGGCAGGGAGAATTGGGTGGCTACACCTTC; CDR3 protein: CASGQGELGGYTF
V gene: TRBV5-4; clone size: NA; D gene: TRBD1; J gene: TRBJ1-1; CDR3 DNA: TGTGCCAGCCAGGGACAGGGCGCGAACACTGAAGCTTTCTTT; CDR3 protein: CASQGQGANTEAFF
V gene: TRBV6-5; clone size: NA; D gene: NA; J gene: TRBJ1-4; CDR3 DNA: TGTGCCAGCAGTTTAGGACTTAATGAAAAACTGTTTTTT; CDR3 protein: CASSLGLNEKLFF
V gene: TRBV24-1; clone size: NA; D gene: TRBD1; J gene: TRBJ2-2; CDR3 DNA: TGTGCCACCAGTGATGTCCCGGGACAGGGAAACACCGGGGAGCTGTTTTTT; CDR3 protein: CATSDVPGQGNTGELFF
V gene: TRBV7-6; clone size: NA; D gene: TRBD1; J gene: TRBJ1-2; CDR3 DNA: TGTGCCAGCAGCTCCCCTTGGACAGGCGGGGGCTACACCTTC; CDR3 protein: CASSSPWTGGGYTF
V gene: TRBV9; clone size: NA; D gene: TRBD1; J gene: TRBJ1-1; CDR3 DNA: TGTGCCAGCAGCGACACAGGGGGCACTGAAGCTTTCTTT; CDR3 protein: CASSDTGGTEAFF
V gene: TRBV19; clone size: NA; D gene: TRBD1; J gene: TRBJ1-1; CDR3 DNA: TGTGCCAGTAGTATCGGAGGACAGGCGAACACTGAAGCTTTCTTT; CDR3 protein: CASSIGGQANTEAFF
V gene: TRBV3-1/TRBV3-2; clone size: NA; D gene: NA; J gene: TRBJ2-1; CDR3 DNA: TGTGCCAGCAGCCAAGTGTCAAACCTAAGGGGCTACAATGAGCAGTTCTTC; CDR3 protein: CASSQVSNLRGYNEQFF
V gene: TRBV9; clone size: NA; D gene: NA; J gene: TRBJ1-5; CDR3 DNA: TGTGCCAGCAGCGTAGGTGGCGACGGTAATAGCAATCAGCCCCAGCATTTT; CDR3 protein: CASSVGGDGNSNQPQHF
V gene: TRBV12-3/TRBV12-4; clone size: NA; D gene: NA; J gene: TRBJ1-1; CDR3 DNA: TGTGCCAGCAGTTCCAGGGTGGCTGAAGCTTTCTTT; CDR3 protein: CASSSRVAEAFF
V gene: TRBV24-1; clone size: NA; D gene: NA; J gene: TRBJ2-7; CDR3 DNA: TGTGCCACCAGTGCGACGAGTGAGCAGTACTTC; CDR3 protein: CATSATSEQYF
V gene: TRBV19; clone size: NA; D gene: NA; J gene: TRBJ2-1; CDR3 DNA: TGTGCGGTCAAACCTGTCCGCGGCAGGAGGAGGAATGAGCAGTTCTTC; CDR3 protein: CAVKPVRGRRRNEQFF
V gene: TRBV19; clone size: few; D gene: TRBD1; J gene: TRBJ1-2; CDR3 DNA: TGTGCCAGTAGTATTCAAGGGGGCGACTATGGCTACACCTTC; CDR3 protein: CASSIQGGDYGYTF
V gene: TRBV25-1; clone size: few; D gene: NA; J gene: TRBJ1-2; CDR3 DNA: TGTGCCAGCAGTGACTCGACCGCCCATGGCTACACCTTC; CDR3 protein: CASSDSTAHGYTF
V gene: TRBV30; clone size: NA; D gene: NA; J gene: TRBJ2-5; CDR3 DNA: TGTGCCTGGAGCCGGGGTGAGACCCAGTACTTC; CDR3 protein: CAWSRGETQYF
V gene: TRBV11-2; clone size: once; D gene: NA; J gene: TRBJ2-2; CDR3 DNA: TGTGCCAGCAGCTTAAGCAAACAGGCGAACACCGGGGAGCTGTTTTTT; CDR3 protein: CASSLSKQANTGELFF
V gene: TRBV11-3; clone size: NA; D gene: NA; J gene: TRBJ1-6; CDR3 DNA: TGTGCCAGCAGCTTATCTGTAACAGGAGATAATTCACCCCTCCACTTT; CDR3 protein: CASSLSVTGDNSPLHF
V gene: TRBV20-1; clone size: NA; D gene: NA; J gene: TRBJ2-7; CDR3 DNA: TGCAGTGCTAGTCCAACCGTCGCCTCCTACGAGCAGTACTTC; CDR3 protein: CSASPTVASYEQYF
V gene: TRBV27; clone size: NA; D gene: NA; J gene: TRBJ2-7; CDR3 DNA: TGTGCCAGCAGCCAGAAGGGGAGAGGCTACGAGCAGTACTTC; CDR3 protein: CASSQKGRGYEQYF
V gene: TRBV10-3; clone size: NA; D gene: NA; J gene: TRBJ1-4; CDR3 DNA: TGTGCCATCAGGGGGAGAGGTGATGAAAAACTGTTTTTT; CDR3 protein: CAIRGRGDEKLFF
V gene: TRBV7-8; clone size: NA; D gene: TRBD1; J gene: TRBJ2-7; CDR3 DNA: TGTGCCAGCAGCCTACCGGGACAGGGGTACGAGCAGTACTTC; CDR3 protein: CASSLPGQGYEQYF
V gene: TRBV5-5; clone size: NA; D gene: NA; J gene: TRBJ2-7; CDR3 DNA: TGTGCCAGCAGCTTAGGGGCGGGGGCCGCCTACGAGCAGTACTTC; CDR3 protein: CASSLGAGAAYEQYF
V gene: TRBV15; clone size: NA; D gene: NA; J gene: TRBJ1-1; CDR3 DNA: TGTGCCACCAGCAGAAGAGTCGACACTCCTGAAGCTTTCTTT; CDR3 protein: CATSRRVDTPEAFF
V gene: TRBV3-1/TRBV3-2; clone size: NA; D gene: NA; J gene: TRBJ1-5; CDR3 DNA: TGTGCCAGCAGCCAAGGGACATCTAAAAATCAGCCCCAGCATTTT; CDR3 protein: CASSQGTSKNQPQHF
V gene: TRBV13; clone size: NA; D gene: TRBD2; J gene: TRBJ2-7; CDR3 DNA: TGTGCCAGCAGCTTGCGGGGGGTGACCTACGAGCAGTACTTC; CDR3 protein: CASSLRGVTYEQYF
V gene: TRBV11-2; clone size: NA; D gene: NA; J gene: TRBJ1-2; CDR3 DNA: TGTGCCAGCAGCCCGACGGAGTTTAGCTATGGCTACACCTTC; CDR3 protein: CASSPTEFSYGYTF